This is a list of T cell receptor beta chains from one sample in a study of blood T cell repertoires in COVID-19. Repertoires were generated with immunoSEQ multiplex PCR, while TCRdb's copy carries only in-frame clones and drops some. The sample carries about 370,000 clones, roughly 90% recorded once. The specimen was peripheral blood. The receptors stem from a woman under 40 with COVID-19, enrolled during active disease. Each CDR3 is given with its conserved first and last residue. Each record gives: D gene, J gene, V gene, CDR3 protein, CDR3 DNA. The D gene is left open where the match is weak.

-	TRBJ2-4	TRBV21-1	CASSTRDIKNIQYF	TGTGCCAGCAGCACCAGGGACATTAAAAACATTCAGTACTTC
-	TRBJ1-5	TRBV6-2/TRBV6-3	CASSLTGYDQPQHF	TGTGCCAGCAGCCTGACAGGATATGATCAGCCCCAGCATTTT
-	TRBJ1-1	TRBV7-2	CASSLATPGTEAFF	TGTGCCAGCAGCTTAGCAACCCCGGGGACTGAAGCTTTCTTT
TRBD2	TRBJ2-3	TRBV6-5	CASSSGTSSDTQYF	TGTGCCAGCAGTTCCGGGACTAGCTCAGATACGCAGTATTTT
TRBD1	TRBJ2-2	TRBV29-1	CSASSGQGGSGTGELFF	TGCAGCGCCTCTTCCGGACAGGGAGGTTCAGGCACCGGGGAGCTGTTTTTT
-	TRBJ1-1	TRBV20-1	CSASSDRRPRGTEAFF	TGCAGTGCTAGTTCAGACAGGAGGCCGAGGGGCACTGAAGCTTTCTTT
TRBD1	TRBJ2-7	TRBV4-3	CASSQWPEGDGTVSYEQYF	TGCGCCAGCAGCCAATGGCCAGAAGGCGACGGGACAGTCTCCTACGAGCAGTACTTC
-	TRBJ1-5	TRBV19	CATLGLMGQPQHF	TGTGCCACTTTGGGGCTCATGGGCCAGCCCCAGCATTTT
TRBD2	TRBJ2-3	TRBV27	CASNPGLAGITDTQYF	TGTGCCAGCAACCCGGGACTAGCGGGGATCACAGATACGCAGTATTTT
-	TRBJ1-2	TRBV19	CASSIFEEGYTF	TGTGCCAGTAGTATATTTGAAGAGGGCTACACCTTC
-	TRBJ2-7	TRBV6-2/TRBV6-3	CASSYWAGNYEQYF	TGTGCCAGCAGTTACTGGGCAGGAAACTACGAGCAGTACTTC
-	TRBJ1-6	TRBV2	CASSGGTPNSPLHF	TGTGCCAGCAGTGGCGGGACCCCCAATTCACCCCTCCACTTT
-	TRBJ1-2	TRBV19	CASRPLLRGDGYTF	TGTGCCAGTCGTCCCCTCTTGCGGGGAGATGGCTACACCTTC
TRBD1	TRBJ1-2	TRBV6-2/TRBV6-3	CASSYGYWTGKGYGYTF	TGTGCCAGCAGTTACGGATACTGGACAGGGAAAGGCTATGGCTACACCTTC
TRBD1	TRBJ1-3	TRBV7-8	CASSFGQQGAGNTIYF	TGTGCCAGCAGCTTTGGACAACAGGGGGCTGGAAACACCATATATTTT
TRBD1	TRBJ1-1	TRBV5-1	CASSLEGQENTEAFF	TGCGCCAGCAGCTTGGAGGGACAGGAGAACACTGAAGCTTTCTTT
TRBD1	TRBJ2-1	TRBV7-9	CASSLVGQGTGDEQFF	TGTGCCAGCAGCTTGGTTGGACAGGGAACAGGGGATGAGCAGTTCTTC
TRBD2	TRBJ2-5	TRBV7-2	CASSLGGLGSGGETQYF	TGTGCCAGCAGCTTAGGGGGCTTGGGCAGCGGGGGTGAGACCCAGTACTTC